This T cell receptor beta chain was sequenced for a study of blood T cells in healthy people across ages. Overall study results and limits: Naive CD4+ cell counts and diversity both ran higher in long-lived than in aged donors.

Sample-barcoded 5' priming and a J-beta primer mix drove a second PCR of roughly 6 to 12 cycles. Tagging of each cDNA molecule was performed by a template-switch adaptor with 12 random nucleotides. TCRdb recomputed calls from the 5' RACE reads with MiXCR, one row per CDR3 protein. The profile shows about 1.6 million distinct CDR3 sequences, 30% to 35% of them singletons. Each sample used at least 6.5 million PBMCs. A note on this clonotype: Its antigen is not identified.

V gave up 6 bases and J gave up 5 bases, with 14 bases separating them. The CDR3 is made up of 14 amino acids. Germline loops: CDR1 MDHEN, CDR2 SYDVKM. The chain carries TRBV28 and TRBJ2-1; D possibly uses TRBD1 or TRBD2 (5 bases each). This sequence originates from a woman aged 30 to 39 in good health. What was sequenced was blood. The CDR3, as DNA: TGTGCCAGCAGCCCCCTCAGGGACGACAATGAGCAGTTCTTC. Amino acids: CASSPLRDDNEQFF. The variable domain in full, with the rest retrieved from reference TRBV28 and TRBJ2-1, is DVKVTQSSRYLVKRTGEKVFLECVQDMDHENMFWYRQDPGLGLRLIYFSYDVKMKEKGDIPEGYSVSREKKERFSLILESASTNQTSMYLCASSPLRDDNEQFFGPGTRLTVL.